The T cell receptor (beta chain) under discussion was sequenced for a study of cytomegalovirus exposure and HLA in healthy donors. In this sample, this clone turned up a few times. Use of 60 Vbeta and 13 Jbeta primers characterized the PCR. Clones were read by immunoSEQ multiplex PCR, and TCRdb kept only the in-frame ones, dropping some. Of 95,000 to 110,000 clones listed, around a tenth are singletons. Germline V lookup: CDR1 SGHAT, CDR2 FQNNGV. The V and J ends lost 4 bases and 4 bases respectively, with 11 bases between them. The CDR3 has 14 residues. This clonotype was sampled from a man in his forties in good health and CMV-seropositive. The chain has TRBV11-2 and TRBJ1-3, with D unresolved. The specimen was PBMCs. The CDR3 nucleotides read TGTGCCAGCAGCTCACCCCGAGGAGGAAACACCATATATTTT. Amino acid sequence: CASSSPRGGNTIYF.